These T cell receptor beta chains were read from a single sample in a study of blood T cell repertoires in COVID-19. Method: immunoSEQ multiplex PCR; TCRdb's copy keeps in-frame clones and lacks some. Here the sample spans around 280,000 clones, roughly 89% being singletons. Sequenced material: PBMCs or T cells enriched from blood (not recorded which). These receptors were collected from a woman aged 40 to 50 who had recovered from COVID-19. The conserved cysteine and the conserved F or W are not part of the CDR3 here. Each record gives: CDR3 protein, CDR3 length, clone size, J gene, V gene. Clone size appears in some rows only: once, few, many, or a class for an expanded clone.

CDR3aa: ASSIGEPYTQY
len: 11
abundance: few
j_gene: TRBJ2-3
v_gene: TRBV7-9

CDR3aa: ASSRDRASGNTIY
len: 13
abundance: NA
j_gene: TRBJ1-3
v_gene: TRBV6-5

CDR3aa: ASSPPAEDRVIYGYT
len: 15
abundance: NA
j_gene: TRBJ1-2
v_gene: TRBV6-6

CDR3aa: ASSLERRGEKLF
len: 12
abundance: NA
j_gene: TRBJ1-4
v_gene: TRBV5-6

CDR3aa: ASNTYRQGTEAF
len: 12
abundance: NA
j_gene: TRBJ1-1
v_gene: TRBV27

CDR3aa: ASSLAAANEQF
len: 11
abundance: NA
j_gene: TRBJ2-1
v_gene: TRBV7-3

CDR3aa: ASSQRGGLKTQY
len: 12
abundance: NA
j_gene: TRBJ2-5
v_gene: TRBV3-1/TRBV3-2

CDR3aa: SASIAGDPYEQY
len: 12
abundance: NA
j_gene: TRBJ2-7
v_gene: TRBV20-1

CDR3aa: ASSLLQGEQY
len: 10
abundance: NA
j_gene: TRBJ2-7
v_gene: TRBV28

CDR3aa: ASKQGGNTEAF
len: 11
abundance: NA
j_gene: TRBJ1-1
v_gene: TRBV28